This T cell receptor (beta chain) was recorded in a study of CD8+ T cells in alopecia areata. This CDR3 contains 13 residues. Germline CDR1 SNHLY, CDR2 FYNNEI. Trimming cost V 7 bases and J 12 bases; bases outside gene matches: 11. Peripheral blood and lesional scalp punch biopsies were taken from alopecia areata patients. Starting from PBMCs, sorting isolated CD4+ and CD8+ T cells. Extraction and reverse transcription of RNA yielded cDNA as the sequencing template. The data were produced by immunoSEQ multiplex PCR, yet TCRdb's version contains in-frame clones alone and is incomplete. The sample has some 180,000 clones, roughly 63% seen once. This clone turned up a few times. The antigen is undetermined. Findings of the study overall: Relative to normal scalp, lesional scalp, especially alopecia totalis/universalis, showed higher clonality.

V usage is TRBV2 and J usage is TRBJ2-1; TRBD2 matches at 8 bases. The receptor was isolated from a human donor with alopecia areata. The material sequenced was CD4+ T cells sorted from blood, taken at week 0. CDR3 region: CASTSGGSSGQFF. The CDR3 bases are TGTGCCAGCACCAGCGGGGGCTCGTCCGGGCAGTTCTTC.